The 5 T cell receptor beta chains given below trace back to one sample, sequenced in a study of shared clonotypes between healthy human individuals. TCRdb keeps only in-frame clones here, not all; method: immunoSEQ multiplex PCR. There are more than 1,200,000 clones in the sample; approximately 98.5% occur only once, and about 0.4% lies in the top ten. The sample taken for sequencing was naive CD4+ T cells sorted from blood. Specified subset: CD45RA+ positively selected. These TCRs come from a man aged 25 to 45 in good health.

This clone was counted a single time. This chain uses TRBV25-1 with TRBJ1-1; D is undetermined. This CDR3 has 13 residues. The germline V and J ends were trimmed by 0 bases and 1 base, with 3 bases remaining between them. The germline V gene has CDR1 MGHDK and CDR2 SYGVNS. In DNA, the CDR3 is TGTGCCAGCAGTGAATACACGAACACTGAAGCTTTCTTT. Its translation is CASSEYTNTEAFF.

The chain links TRBV19 to TRBJ2-3, with 8 bases lining up with TRBD1. The CDR3 consists of 16 residues. CDR1 and CDR2 (germline): LNHDA, SQIVND (reference sequence). V dropped 5 bases and J dropped 0; count of bases not matched to a gene: 7. CDR3 in DNA: TGTGCCAGTAGTCTGCGACAGGGGACTAGCACAGATACGCAGTATTTT. This encodes CASSLRQGTSTDTQYF.

The chain combines TRBV7-8 with TRBJ2-3, with TRBD1 identical over 9 bases. Germline V gene data show CDR1 as SGHVS and CDR2 as FQNEAQ. The CDR3 extends over 15 amino acids. Trimming at V came to 3 bases and at J to 3 bases, leaving 4 bases not matched to a gene. This CDR3 reads CASSFRTGATDTQYF. The CDR3 bases are TGTGCCAGCAGCTTTAGGACAGGGGCAACAGATACGCAGTATTTT.

This chain links TRBV9 with TRBJ2-5; TRBD1 matches 10 bases. CDR1 is SGDLS and CDR2 is YYNGEE in the germline V gene. The CDR3 is 14 residues long. The V segment lost 3 bases and the J segment 3 bases; nucleotides outside the gene matches: 2. Here the CDR3 reads CASSAGTGEETQYF. CDR3 bases: TGTGCCAGCAGCGCCGGGACAGGGGAAGAGACCCAGTACTTC.

This chain links TRBV10-3 with TRBJ2-3, with D unclear. The CDR3 is made up of 15 amino acids. V was pared by 0 bases and J by 6 bases, with 13 bases between. CDR1 ENHRY and CDR2 SYGVKD come from the germline V gene. In nucleotides, the CDR3 is TGTGCCATCAGTGAGTCCCAGAGTCTGGTGGATACGCAGTATTTT. Amino acid sequence: CAISESQSLVDTQYF.